What follows is one T cell receptor (beta chain) and its context. The sample originates from a study of shared clonotypes between healthy human individuals. In germline, CDR1 is MGHDK, CDR2 SYGVNS. The length of the CDR3 is 15 residues. The germline V and J ends were trimmed by 2 bases and 4 bases, with 14 bases remaining between them. Measured with immunoSEQ multiplex PCR; TCRdb has only the in-frame clones, and not every one. The sample shows 2.3 million or so clones, roughly 93% of them seen only once. The V gene is TRBV25-1, the J gene TRBJ1-1; maybe TRBD1 (5 bases). The sequenced sample consisted of naive CD4+ T cells from PBMCs. Subset of the sample: CD45RA+ positively selected. The receptor's source is a young man in good health. Some clones in this sample may be carry-over from other donors' samples. This CDR3 is CASSEGWGGGTEAFF. DNA for the CDR3: TGTGCCAGCAGTGAAGGATGGGGCGGGGGCACTGAAGCTTTCTTT.